This TCR beta chain was captured by sequencing in a study of T cell changes during pregnancy in multiple sclerosis. Produced via immunoSEQ multiplex PCR; TCRdb's table is partial and in-frame only. This table has some 71,000 clones, about 91% appearing once. A remark on this clone: Different DNA sequences within this sample yield the same CDR3.

Trimming pared 6 bases from V and 1 base from J, leaving 9 bases between. Germline CDR1 and CDR2: SGHTA and FQGNSA. The CDR3 is made up of 13 amino acids. The V gene is TRBV7-2, the J gene TRBJ1-1; no clear D. The receptor comes from a female donor with multiple sclerosis, enrolled in a pregnancy study. The input for sequencing was peripheral blood, taken after pregnancy. CDR3 nucleotides: TGTGCCAGCAGTCTAAGCCAGAACACTGAAGCTTTCTTT. Amino acid sequence: CASSLSQNTEAFF. Full variable domain (rest looked up from reference TRBV7-2 and TRBJ1-1): GAGVSQSPSNKVTEKGKDVELRCDPISGHTALYWYRQSLGQGLEFLIYFQGNSAPDKSGLPSDRFSAERTGGSVSTLTIQRTQQEDSAVYLCASSLSQNTEAFFGQGTRLTVV.